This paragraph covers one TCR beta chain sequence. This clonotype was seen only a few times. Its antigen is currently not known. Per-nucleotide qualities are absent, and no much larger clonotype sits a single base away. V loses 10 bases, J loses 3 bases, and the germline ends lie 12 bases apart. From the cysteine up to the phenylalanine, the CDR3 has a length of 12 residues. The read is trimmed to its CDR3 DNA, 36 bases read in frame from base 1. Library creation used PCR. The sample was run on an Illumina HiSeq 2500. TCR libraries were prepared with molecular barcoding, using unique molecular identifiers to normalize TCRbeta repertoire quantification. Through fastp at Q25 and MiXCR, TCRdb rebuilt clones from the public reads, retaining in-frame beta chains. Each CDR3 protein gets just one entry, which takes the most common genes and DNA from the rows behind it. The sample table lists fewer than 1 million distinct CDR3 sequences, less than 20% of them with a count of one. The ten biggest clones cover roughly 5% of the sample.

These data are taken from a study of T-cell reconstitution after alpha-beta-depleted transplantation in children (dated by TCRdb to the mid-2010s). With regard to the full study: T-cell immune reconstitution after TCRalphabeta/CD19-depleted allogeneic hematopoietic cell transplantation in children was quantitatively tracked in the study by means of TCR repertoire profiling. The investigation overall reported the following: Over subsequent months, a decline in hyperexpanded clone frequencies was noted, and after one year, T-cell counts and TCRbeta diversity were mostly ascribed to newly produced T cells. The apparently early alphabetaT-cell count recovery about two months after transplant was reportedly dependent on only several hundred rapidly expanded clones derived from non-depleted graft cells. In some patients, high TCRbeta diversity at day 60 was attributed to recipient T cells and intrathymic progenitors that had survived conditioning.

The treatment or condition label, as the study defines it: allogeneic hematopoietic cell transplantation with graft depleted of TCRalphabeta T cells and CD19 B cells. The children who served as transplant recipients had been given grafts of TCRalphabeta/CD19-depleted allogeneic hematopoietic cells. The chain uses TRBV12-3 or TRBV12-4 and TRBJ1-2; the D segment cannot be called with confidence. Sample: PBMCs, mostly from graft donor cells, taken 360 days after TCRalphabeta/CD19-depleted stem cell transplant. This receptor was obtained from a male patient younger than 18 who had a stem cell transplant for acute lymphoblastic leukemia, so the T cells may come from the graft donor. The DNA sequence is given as TGTGCCACCCTAAGGAGGGACTATGGCTACACCTTC. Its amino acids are CATLRRDYGYTF.